This T cell receptor (beta chain) was recovered during a study of T cell responses to AZD1222 COVID-19 vaccine. Trimming removed 5 bases from V and 9 bases from J, with 17 bases in between. This CDR3 spans 13 amino acids. Germline V CDR1 and CDR2: SEHNR, FQNEAQ (reference sequence). The repertoire was sequenced with immunoSEQ multiplex PCR; TCRdb's copy has only in-frame clones and lacks some. In the table there are around 150,000 clones, about nine tenths of which are singletons. The receptor's source is an adult who received the AZD1222 COVID-19 vaccine. The sample was peripheral blood, taken 28 days after the second AZD1222 dose. The genes are TRBV7-9 and TRBJ2-7; D not resolved. The CDR3 DNA reads as TGTGCCAGCAGCCCTGCGGTCCCTCCGACGCAGTACTTC. As protein: CASSPAVPPTQYF.